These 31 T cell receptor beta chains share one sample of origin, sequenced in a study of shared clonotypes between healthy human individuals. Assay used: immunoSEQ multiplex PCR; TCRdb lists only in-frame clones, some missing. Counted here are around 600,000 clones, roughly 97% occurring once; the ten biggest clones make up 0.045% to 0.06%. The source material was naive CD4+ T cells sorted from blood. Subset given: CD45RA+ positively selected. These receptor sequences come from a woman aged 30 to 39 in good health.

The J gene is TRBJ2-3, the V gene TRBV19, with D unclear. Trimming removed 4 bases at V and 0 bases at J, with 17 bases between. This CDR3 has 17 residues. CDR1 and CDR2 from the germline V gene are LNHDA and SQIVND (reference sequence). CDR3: CASSRQWGARSTDTQYF. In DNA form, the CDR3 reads TGTGCCAGTAGTAGGCAGTGGGGTGCGCGGAGCACAGATACGCAGTATTTT.

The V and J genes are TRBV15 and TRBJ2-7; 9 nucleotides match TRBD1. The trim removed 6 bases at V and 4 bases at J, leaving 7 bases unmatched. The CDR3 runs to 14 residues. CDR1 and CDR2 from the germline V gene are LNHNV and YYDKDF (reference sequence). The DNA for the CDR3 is TGTGCCACCAGGGAAACCGGGACAGGGTACGAGCAGTACTTC. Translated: CATRETGTGYEQYF.

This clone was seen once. The CDR3 nucleotides read TGCGCCAGCAGCTCCACCGGGACGGGGATTTCCCCCGGGGAGCTGTTTTTT. Translation: CASSSTGTGISPGELFF. This sequence joins TRBV5-1 and TRBJ2-2, with D perhaps given as TRBD1 or TRBD2 (5 bases each). Per germline, CDR1 SGHRS and CDR2 YFSETQ. The germline V and J ends were trimmed by 3 bases and 6 bases, with 21 bases remaining between them. This CDR3 has 17 residues. Full variable domain (missing parts from reference TRBV5-1 and TRBJ2-2): KAGVTQTPRYLIKTRGQQVTLSCSPISGHRSVSWYQQTPGQGLQFLFEYFSETQRNKGNFPGRFSGRQFSNSRSEMNVSTLELGDSALYLCASSSTGTGISPGELFFGEGSRLTVL.

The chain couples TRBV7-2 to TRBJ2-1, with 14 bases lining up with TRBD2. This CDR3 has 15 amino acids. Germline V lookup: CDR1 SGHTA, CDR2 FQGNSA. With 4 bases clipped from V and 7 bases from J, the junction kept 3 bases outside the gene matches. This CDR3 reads CASSSGTSGRNEQFF. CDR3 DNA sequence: TGTGCCAGCAGCTCTGGGACTAGCGGGAGAAATGAGCAGTTCTTC.

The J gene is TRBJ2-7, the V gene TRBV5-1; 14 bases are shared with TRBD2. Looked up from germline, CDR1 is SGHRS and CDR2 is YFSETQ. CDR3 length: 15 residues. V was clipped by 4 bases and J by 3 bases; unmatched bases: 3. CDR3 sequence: CASSTGTSGGYEQYF. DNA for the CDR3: TGCGCCAGCAGCACCGGGACTAGCGGGGGCTACGAGCAGTACTTC.

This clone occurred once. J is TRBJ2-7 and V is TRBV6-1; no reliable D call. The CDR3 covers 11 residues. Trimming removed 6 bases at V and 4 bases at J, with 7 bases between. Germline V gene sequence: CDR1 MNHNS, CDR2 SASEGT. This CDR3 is CASRQQYEQYF. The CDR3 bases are TGTGCCAGCAGGCAACAGTACGAGCAGTACTTC.

Here the CDR3 reads CSVVGGRFSDTQYF. The CDR3 DNA is TGCAGCGTTGTTGGCGGGAGGTTCTCAGATACGCAGTATTTT. J is TRBJ2-3 and V is TRBV29-1; 8 positions match TRBD2. The CDR3 contains 14 residues. Germline V gene data show CDR1 as SQVTM and CDR2 as ANQGSEA. Unmatched junction bases numbered 7, after V lost 4 bases and J lost 4 bases.

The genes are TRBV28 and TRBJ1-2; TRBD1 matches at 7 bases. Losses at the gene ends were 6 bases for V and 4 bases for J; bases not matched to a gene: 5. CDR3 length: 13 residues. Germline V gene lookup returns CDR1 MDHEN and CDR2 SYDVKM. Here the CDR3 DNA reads TGTGCCAGCAGCCGGGACAGACGCTATGGCTACACCTTC. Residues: CASSRDRRYGYTF.

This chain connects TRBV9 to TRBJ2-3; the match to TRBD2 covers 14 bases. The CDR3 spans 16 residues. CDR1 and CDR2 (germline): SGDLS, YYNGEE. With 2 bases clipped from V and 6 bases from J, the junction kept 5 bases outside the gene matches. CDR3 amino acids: CASSVRGLAGADTQYF. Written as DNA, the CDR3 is TGTGCCAGCAGCGTCCGGGGACTAGCGGGAGCTGATACGCAGTATTTT.

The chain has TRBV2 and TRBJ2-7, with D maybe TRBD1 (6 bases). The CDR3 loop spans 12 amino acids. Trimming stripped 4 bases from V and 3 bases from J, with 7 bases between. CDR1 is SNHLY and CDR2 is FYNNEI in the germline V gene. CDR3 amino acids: CASSAQGYEQYF. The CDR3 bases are TGTGCCAGCAGTGCACAGGGCTACGAGCAGTACTTC.

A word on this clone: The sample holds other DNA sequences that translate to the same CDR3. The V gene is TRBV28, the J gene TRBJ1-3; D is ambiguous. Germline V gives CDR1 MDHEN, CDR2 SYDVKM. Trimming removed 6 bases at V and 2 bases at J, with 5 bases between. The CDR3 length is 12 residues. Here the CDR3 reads CASSEPGNTIYF. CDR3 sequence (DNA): TGTGCCAGCAGCGAACCTGGAAACACCATATATTTT. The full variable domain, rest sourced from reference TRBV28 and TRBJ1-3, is DVKVTQSSRYLVKRTGEKVFLECVQDMDHENMFWYRQDPGLGLRLIYFSYDVKMKEKGDIPEGYSVSREKKERFSLILESASTNQTSMYLCASSEPGNTIYFGEGSWLTVV.

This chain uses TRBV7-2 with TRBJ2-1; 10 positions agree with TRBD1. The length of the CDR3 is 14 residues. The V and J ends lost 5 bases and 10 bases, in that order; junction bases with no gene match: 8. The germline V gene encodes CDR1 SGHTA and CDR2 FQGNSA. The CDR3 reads CASSESTGGREQFF. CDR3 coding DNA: TGTGCCAGCAGCGAATCGACAGGGGGCCGGGAGCAGTTCTTC.

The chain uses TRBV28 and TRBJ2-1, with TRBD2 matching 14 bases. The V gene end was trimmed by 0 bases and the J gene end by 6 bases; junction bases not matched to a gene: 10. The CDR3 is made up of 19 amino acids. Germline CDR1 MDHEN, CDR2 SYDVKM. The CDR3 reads CASSLWGQGGLAGANEQFF. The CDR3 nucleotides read TGTGCCAGCAGTTTATGGGGACAGGGGGGACTAGCGGGAGCCAATGAGCAGTTCTTC.

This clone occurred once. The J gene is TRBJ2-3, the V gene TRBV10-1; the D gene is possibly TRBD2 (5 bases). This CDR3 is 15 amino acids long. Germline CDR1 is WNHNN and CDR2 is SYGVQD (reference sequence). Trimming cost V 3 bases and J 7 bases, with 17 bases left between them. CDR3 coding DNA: TGCGCCAGCAGTGACGGGTCCGGGCCGGGGAATACGCAGTATTTT. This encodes CASSDGSGPGNTQYF.

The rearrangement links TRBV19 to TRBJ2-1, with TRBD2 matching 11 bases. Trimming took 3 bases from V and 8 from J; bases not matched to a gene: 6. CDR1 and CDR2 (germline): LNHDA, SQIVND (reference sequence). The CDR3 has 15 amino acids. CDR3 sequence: CASSIVAGGPYEQFF. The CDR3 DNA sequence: TGTGCCAGTAGTATTGTAGCGGGAGGGCCTTATGAGCAGTTCTTC.

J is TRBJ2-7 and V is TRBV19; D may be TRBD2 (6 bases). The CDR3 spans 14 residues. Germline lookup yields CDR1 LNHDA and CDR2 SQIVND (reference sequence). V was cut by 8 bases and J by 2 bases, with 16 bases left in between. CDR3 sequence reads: CASASGLPTYEQYF. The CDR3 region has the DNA TGTGCCAGTGCCTCTGGACTACCGACCTACGAGCAGTACTTC.

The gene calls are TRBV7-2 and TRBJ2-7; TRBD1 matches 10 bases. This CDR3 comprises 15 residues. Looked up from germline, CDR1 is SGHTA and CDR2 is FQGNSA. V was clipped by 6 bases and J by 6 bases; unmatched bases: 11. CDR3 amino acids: CASSYQAGTGVEQYF. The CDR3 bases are TGTGCCAGCAGTTATCAGGCCGGGACAGGGGTCGAGCAGTACTTC.

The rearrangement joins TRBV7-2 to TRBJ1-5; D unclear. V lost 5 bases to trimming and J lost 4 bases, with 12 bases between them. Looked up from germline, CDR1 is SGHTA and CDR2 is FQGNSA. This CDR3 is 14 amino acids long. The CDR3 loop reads CASSPPPLNQPQHF. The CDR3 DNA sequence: TGTGCCAGCAGCCCTCCACCGTTAAATCAGCCCCAGCATTTT.

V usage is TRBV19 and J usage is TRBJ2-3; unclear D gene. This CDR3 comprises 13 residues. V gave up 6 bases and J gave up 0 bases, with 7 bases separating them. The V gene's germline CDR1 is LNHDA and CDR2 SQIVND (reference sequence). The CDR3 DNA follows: TGTGCCAGTAGGATCAGTAGCACAGATACGCAGTATTTT. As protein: CASRISSTDTQYF.

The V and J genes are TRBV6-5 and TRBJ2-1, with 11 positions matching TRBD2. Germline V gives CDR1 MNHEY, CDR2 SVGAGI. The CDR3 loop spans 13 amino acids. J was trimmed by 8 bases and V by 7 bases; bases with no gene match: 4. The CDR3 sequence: CASKTSGSDEQFF. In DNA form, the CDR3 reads TGTGCCAGCAAAACTAGCGGGAGCGATGAGCAGTTCTTC.

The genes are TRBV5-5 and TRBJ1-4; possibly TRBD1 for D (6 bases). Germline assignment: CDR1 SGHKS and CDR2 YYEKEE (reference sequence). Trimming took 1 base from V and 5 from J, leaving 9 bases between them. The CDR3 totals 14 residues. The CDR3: CASSLWQGNEKLFF. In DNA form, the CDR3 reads TGTGCCAGCAGCTTGTGGCAGGGGAATGAAAAACTGTTTTTT. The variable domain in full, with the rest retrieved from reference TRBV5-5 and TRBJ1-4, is DAGVTQSPTHLIKTRGQQVTLRCSPISGHKSVSWYQQVLGQGPQFIFQYYEKEERGRGNFPDRFSARQFPNYSSELNVNALLLGDSALYLCASSLWQGNEKLFFGSGTQLSVL.

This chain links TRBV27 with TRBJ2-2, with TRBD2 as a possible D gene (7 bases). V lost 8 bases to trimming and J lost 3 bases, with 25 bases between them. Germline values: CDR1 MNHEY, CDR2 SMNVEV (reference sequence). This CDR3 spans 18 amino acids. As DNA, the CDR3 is TGTGCCAGCCGAATTAGGGGGAAGCGGGAACGTCACACCGGGGAGCTGTTTTTT. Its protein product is CASRIRGKRERHTGELFF.

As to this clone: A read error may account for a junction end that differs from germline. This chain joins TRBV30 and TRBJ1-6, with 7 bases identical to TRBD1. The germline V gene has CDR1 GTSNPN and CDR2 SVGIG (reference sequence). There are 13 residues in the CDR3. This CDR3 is CAWSGHRGSAPGF. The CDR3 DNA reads TGTGCCTGGAGTGGTCACAGGGGATCGGCCCCCGGATTT. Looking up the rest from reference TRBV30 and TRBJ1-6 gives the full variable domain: SQTIHQWPATLVQPVGSPLSLECTVEGTSNPNLYWYRQAAGRGLQLLFYSVGIGQISSEVPQNLSASRPQDRQFILSSKKLLLSDSGFYLCAWSGHRGSAPGFGNGTRLTVT.

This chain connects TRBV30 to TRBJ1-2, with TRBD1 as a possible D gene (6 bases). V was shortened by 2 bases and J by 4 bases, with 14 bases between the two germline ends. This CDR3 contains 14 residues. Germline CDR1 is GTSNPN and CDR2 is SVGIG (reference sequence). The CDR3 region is CAWSPHGGPYGYTF. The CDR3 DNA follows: TGTGCCTGGAGTCCCCATGGGGGCCCCTATGGCTACACCTTC. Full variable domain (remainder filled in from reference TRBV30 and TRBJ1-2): SQTIHQWPATLVQPVGSPLSLECTVEGTSNPNLYWYRQAAGRGLQLLFYSVGIGQISSEVPQNLSASRPQDRQFILSSKKLLLSDSGFYLCAWSPHGGPYGYTFGSGTRLTVV.

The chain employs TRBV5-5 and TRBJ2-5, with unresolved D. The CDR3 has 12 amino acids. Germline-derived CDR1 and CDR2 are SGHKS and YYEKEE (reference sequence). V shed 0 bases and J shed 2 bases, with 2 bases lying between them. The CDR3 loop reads CASSLVQETQYF. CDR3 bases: TGTGCCAGCAGCTTGGTGCAAGAGACCCAGTACTTC.

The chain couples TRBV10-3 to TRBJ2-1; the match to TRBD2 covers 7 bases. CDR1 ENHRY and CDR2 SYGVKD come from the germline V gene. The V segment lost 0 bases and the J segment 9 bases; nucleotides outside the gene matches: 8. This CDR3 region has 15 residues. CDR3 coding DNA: TGTGCCATCAGTGAGTCGATAGGACTAGGGACTGAGCAGTTCTTC. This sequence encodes CAISESIGLGTEQFF.

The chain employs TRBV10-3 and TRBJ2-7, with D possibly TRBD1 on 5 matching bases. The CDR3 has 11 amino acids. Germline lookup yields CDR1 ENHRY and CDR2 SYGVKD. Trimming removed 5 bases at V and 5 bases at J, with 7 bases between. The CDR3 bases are TGTGCCATCAGTCCACAGGACGAGCAGTACTTC. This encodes CAISPQDEQYF.

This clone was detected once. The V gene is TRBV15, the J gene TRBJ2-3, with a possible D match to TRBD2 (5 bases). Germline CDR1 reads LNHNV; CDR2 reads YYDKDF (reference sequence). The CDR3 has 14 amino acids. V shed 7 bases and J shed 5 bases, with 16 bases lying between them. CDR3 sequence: CATKGRLFEDTQYF. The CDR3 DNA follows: TGTGCCACCAAGGGCAGACTATTTGAAGATACGCAGTATTTT. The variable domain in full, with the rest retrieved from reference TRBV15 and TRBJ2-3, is DAMVIQNPRYQVTQFGKPVTLSCSQTLNHNVMYWYQQKSSQAPKLLFHYYDKDFNNEADTPDNFQSRRPNTSFCFLDIRSPGLGDTAMYLCATKGRLFEDTQYFGPGTRLTVL.

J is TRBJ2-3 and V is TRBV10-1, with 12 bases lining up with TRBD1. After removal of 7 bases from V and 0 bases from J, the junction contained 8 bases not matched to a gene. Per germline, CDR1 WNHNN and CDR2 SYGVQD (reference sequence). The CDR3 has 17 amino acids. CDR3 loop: CASTPGQGASSTDTQYF. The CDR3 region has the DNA TGCGCCAGCACCCCGGGACAGGGGGCATCTAGCACAGATACGCAGTATTTT.

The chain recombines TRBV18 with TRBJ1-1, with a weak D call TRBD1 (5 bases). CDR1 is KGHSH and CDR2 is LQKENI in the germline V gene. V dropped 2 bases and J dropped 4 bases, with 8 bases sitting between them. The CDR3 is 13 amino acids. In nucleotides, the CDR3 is TGTGCCAGCTCACCAGACGGGGGCACTGAAGCTTTCTTT. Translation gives CASSPDGGTEAFF.

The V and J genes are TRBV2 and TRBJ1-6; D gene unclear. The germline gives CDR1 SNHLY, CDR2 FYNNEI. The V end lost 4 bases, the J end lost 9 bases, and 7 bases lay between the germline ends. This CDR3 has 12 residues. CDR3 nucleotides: TGTGCCAGCAGTGTCGGTAGTTCACCCCTCCACTTT. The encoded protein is CASSVGSSPLHF.